This T cell receptor (beta chain) was sequenced during a study of cytomegalovirus exposure and HLA in healthy donors (dated by TCRdb to the late 2010s). Background for the entire study: In an earlier analysis of 450 to 750 of the donors, around 300 Gb of sequence data and 90 million to 120 million unique TCR beta sequences from roughly 180 million T cells were reported. An early release that covered approximately 600 HLA-typed donors contained approximately 300 gigabases of sequencing data and roughly 84 million unique TCR sequences. Of the 300 to 500 genotyped donors, approximately 80% were placed in the genetic ancestry cluster associated with self-reported Caucasian donors. The aim of the study was to test whether cataloging public T cell receptors could identify signatures of past pathogen exposure. Using immunosequencing, the study profiled T cell repertoires from 500 to 800 subjects and related those repertoires to cytomegalovirus serostatus. In addition to the first cohort of roughly 670 subjects, a separate validation cohort of 120 different subjects was used. To predict cytomegalovirus infection status, the study combined high-throughput TCR immunosequencing, statistical association of individual TCRs with disease status, and machine learning. In a later analysis, previously published TCR beta repertoires from about 640 donors were re-analyzed and high-resolution HLA genotyping was added so that TCR occurrence patterns could be studied. The later analysis used no new phenotypic data to find candidate immune exposures, relying instead on TCR beta sequences and their occurrence across donors. To decide whether each TCR beta V gene segment behaved as functional or pseudogenic, an earlier analysis of some 600 of the donors relied on high-throughput TCR beta sequencing. Donor age, sex, ethnicity and CMV serostatus were compiled alongside the repertoire data. A later genetic analysis used genome-wide SNP genotypes for about 65% of the 666 donors, treating that subset as a discovery cohort. Every repertoire in the discovery cohort had been generated on one and the same sequencing platform. Both class I and class II loci were covered by HLA typing, at four-digit resolution. The number of donors typed differed by locus, with roughly 629-640 for A, B, C, DRB1 and DQB1, 522 for DQA1, approximately 580 for DPA1, and 450 to 480 for DPB1. Roughly 5 DR-DQ haplotypes were handled as single units for association and clustering, since linkage in the cohort was strong. Among some 400 genotyped donors of the cohort, an average of roughly 240,000 unique TCR beta nucleotide sequences were sequenced per donor, around 20% of them non-productive. The research as a whole found: In a later genetic analysis, fewer N-insertions in productive TCRs were reported among donors in an Asian-associated ancestry cluster than the roughly 670-donor mean. Most TCR sequences were seen in very few donors, while some public TCRs were found in many individuals. Compared with equally common non-associated chains, HLA-associated TCR beta chains in a later analysis were more clonally expanded and had lower generation probabilities. The 87-base-pair reads could not distinguish some IMGT-functional V segments, including TRBV6-2 and TRBV6-3, so those segments were excluded. Because some donors lacked HLA typing at each locus, the association tests relied only on the typed subset. In both the original and validation cohorts, the classifier was reported to diagnose cytomegalovirus status with high specificity and sensitivity. An association between a missense DCLRE1C variant and V-gene and J-gene trimming of TCR beta chains was found in a later genetic analysis and replicated in an independent cohort. It was suggested by the authors that the approach could potentially be generalized to other disease states and immunological phenotypes. Linkage disequilibrium might explain the correlated functional status among segregating V segments, but an unknown experimental factor could not be excluded. Presence/absence analyses assumed roughly uniform sequencing depth across donors, an assumption that may not hold. A later analysis associated 16,951 TCR beta sequences with specific HLA alleles at a false discovery rate of 0.05. Several of the top co-occurrence clusters appeared to be linked to parvovirus B19, influenza, CMV and Epstein-Barr virus, according to a later analysis. This cohort had only TCR beta chains sequenced, and the lack of alpha or paired-chain data limited which features could be detected. According to a later analysis, most CMV-associated TCR beta chains appeared to be HLA-restricted, and the HLA associations seemed to be driven largely by CMV exposure. A later analysis found that TCR association rates varied across HLA loci, with DRB1 alleles showing the most associated TCRs and HLA-C alleles the fewest. In the study, about 150 TCR beta chains were listed as associated with cytomegalovirus. A group of highly shared sequence variants was considered likely to be a technical artifact of the sequencing pipeline. The only immune exposure information available for the cohort was CMV serostatus. Strong co-occurrence of HLA alleles, especially DR and DQ, made assigning TCR associations to individual alleles difficult. A few of the identified cytomegalovirus-associated TCR beta chains were confirmed in vitro to be specific for cytomegalovirus antigens. A further reported finding was that TCR beta sequences accurately predicted the HLA-A and HLA-B alleles for most subjects in the first cohort. In an earlier analysis of around 500 of the donors, most TCR beta V segments appeared in productive rearrangements about 90% or about 30% of the time, broadly matching IMGT annotations. Roughly 17 rarely observed V segments, including chromosome 9 orphons, were excluded from the earlier analysis of about 610 of the donors because counts were too low.

In regard to this clone: Its cognate antigen has yet to be identified.

Library generation was performed with the immunoSEQ multiplex PCR assay. A mixture of 60 forward primers for TCR Vbeta segments and 13 reverse primers for TCR Jbeta segments was used in the multiplex PCR. The CDR3 region of rearranged TCR beta genes was amplified from genomic DNA with a multiplex PCR assay. On the Illumina HiSeq System, the amplified TCR beta libraries were sequenced as 87-base-pair reads. The authors processed their data as follows. A later analysis counted about 80 million unique TCR beta chains across the 666 repertoires, and 10 million to 11 million of these chains were shared by at least two donors. To remove PCR and sequencing errors, raw reads were error-corrected and collapsed into unique sequences using a nearest-neighbor algorithm that merged closely related sequences. V, D and J gene segments were assigned by aligning CDR3 sequences to IMGT reference sequences. For a sequence to be retained, a match of at least six nucleotides was required to both a V gene segment and a J gene segment. A rearrangement counted as productive if the CDR3 had no stop codons and remained in frame with V and J, and every other rearrangement counted as non-productive. Following IMGT convention, CDR3 was defined as the stretch from the second conserved V-encoded cysteine up to the conserved J-encoded phenylalanine. Sequences without an unambiguous match to a single V gene segment were excluded from the earlier analysis of 587 of the donors. An earlier analysis of 500 to 700 of the donors classified V segments as functional when productive rearrangements were above 56.7% and as segregating when the standard deviation between donors was above 5%. A statistical classification framework was developed to diagnose cytomegalovirus status using the catalog of TCR beta chain sequences. A later analysis assigned V and J genes by comparing TCR nucleotide sequences with IMGT/GENE-DB human TR gene sequences. In a later analysis, CDR3 sequences and most-parsimonious VDJ recombination scenarios were assigned using the TCRdist pipeline. In a later analysis, each TCR beta chain was defined by its CDR3 amino acid sequence together with its V-gene family, and reads without a unique V-gene family were excluded. A later analysis removed 500 to 650 highly shared, low-generation-probability nucleotide sequences to deal with suspected cross-contamination and a sequencing artifact. For each public chain, a later analysis derived a clonal expansion index from normalized ranks of inferred template counts within each repertoire. In a later analysis, generation probabilities were computed with a VDJ recombination model fitted to out-of-frame rearrangements, and the resulting probabilities were checked against IGoR. In a later analysis, TCR-TCR, TCR-HLA and TCR-CMV co-occurrence was scored with hypergeometric tests, and a repertoire-size bias correction was applied to TCR pairs. To estimate false discovery rates, a later analysis permuted the HLA or CMV assignments 20 times. In a later analysis, co-occurring TCRs were grouped with DBSCAN, and TCRdist sequence similarity was added when clustering was performed within HLA-allele-positive subsets. Co-occurrence clustering excluded repertoires with fewer than 30,000 or more than 120,000 public chains, plus five with anomalous nucleotide sharing. Drawn from immuneACCESS, this table holds only the in-frame rearrangements with V and J called that TCRdb kept. Clones are partly lost; checked studies trace under half to an unresolved V gene and leave the rest unexplained. For V, J and clone size, that table is used; D and trimming come from the DNA. The sample table on file contains approximately 110,000 clones. The ten biggest clones cover about 2.3% of the sample.

In total, around 600 healthy bone marrow donors made up the cohort. At the time of sampling, every cohort member was nominally healthy, though immune exposures that went unrecorded were likely present. The donor tested CMV seronegative and was one of the 352 seronegative cohort members. A peripheral blood sample was collected from each donor, and TCR beta sequencing was performed on peripheral blood mononuclear cells. The Qiagen DNeasy Blood Extraction Kit was used to extract genomic DNA from the blood cell samples. CDR3 length: 18 amino acids, cysteine to phenylalanine. CDR3 DNA is the only sequence kept; it has 54 bases, read in frame from the first base. At the junction V is shortened by 5 bases and J by 6 bases; bases outside the gene matches: 12. Per the germline V gene, SGHVS is the CDR1 and FQNEAQ is the CDR2.

The material sequenced was PBMCs. This receptor was obtained from a man aged 35 to 55 in good health and CMV-seronegative. This chain joins TRBV7-8 to TRBJ2-5; TRBD2 matches 16 bases in the middle. The DNA sequence is TGTGCCAGCAGCCCCCCGGGGACTAGCGGGAGGGGGAGAAAGACCCAGTACTTC. This yields the protein CASSPPGTSGRGRKTQYF.